This record concerns one T cell receptor beta chain sequence. These data belong to a study of CD8 T cells in Susac syndrome. When the RNA was reverse transcribed, random hexamers were used with an input of 0.5 to 1 ug. TCRdb processed the immunoSEQ multiplex PCR reads anew with MiXCR; each CDR3 protein has one entry. The sample contains roughly 200,000 distinct CDR3 sequences, approximately 95% of which appear only once. V was trimmed by 7 bases and J by 7 bases, leaving 15 bases between them. The CDR3 totals 13 residues. Germline-derived CDR1 and CDR2 are KGHDR and SFDVKD. The V and J genes are TRBV24-1 and TRBJ1-2, with D unresolved. The sequence was obtained from a human donor with multiple sclerosis. Source material: CD4+ T cells from PBMCs. The CDR3 spells CATSPGPQSGYTF. CDR3 coding DNA: TGTGCCACCAGCCCTGGACCGCAGAGTGGCTACACCTTC.